The clone carrying this T cell receptor (beta chain) was counted at least ten times. Amplification targeted TCR beta CDR3 regions from RNA transcripts. A set of HTBI primers served as the primers for a first-round RT-PCR of the TCR CDR3. Via MiXCR, TCRdb re-called the multiplex PCR reads, giving one row per CDR3 protein. The data hold approximately 400,000 distinct CDR3 sequences, with approximately 15% observed a single time. From germline, CDR1 is SGDLS and CDR2 YYNGEE. The CDR3 covers 13 residues. Between the trimmed V and J ends, which lost 2 bases and 4 bases, there was a span of 8 bases. This sample is part of a study of T cells in Graves' hyperthyroidism and ophthalmopathy. Overall study context: Blood was drawn when the patient was first diagnosed and still untreated.

Newly diagnosed patients aged 18 to 65 had hyperthyroidism of under 2 months' duration. Fresh peripheral blood, around 9.3 ml of it, supplied the PBMCs. Input material: blood. This chain uses TRBV9 with TRBJ2-3; no reliable D call. The clonotype originates from a woman aged 25 to 39 with Graves' hyperthyroidism. CDR3 amino acids: CASSVEYADTQYF. CDR3 in DNA: TGTGCCAGCAGCGTCGAGTACGCAGATACGCAGTATTTT.